The TCR beta chain described here comes from a study of beta chain features in type 1 diabetes. On the study more broadly: In all, approximately 110 million sorted cells from all samples were analyzed. Study results and limitations: Because the template was cDNA, high-expressing cells might be over-represented. Type 1 diabetes patients had moderately but significantly shorter TCRB CDR3s in all four CD4+ subsets.

Notes on this clone: Its antigen remains unidentified.

The CDR3 has 14 amino acids. V was pared by 5 bases and J by 3 bases, with 14 bases between. The germline gives CDR1 SGHNT, CDR2 YYREEE (reference sequence). Naive, central memory, regulatory and stem cell-like memory cells within the CD4+ compartment were sorted using CD45RO/CCR7/CD25/CD127/CD95/CD27. The entirety of the isolated RNA underwent reverse transcription, so expressed TCRB transcripts were sequenced. Repertoires were generated with immunoSEQ multiplex PCR, while TCRdb's copy carries only in-frame clones and drops some. Of about 230,000 clones listed, under 20% were seen once; the top ten hold 0.065% to 0.095%.

Sequenced input: naive CD4+ T cells from blood. The rearrangement links TRBV5-4 to TRBJ2-5; D not certain. This TCR was recovered from a man in his thirties or forties with type 1 diabetes. In nucleotides, the CDR3 is TGTGCCAGCAGTTCACCCGTCCTCAAAGAGACCCAGTACTTC. Translating it yields CASSSPVLKETQYF.